This T cell receptor delta chain was captured by sequencing in a study of gamma-delta chains in newborns, infants, children. About the study: Innate gammadelta T cells reportedly expand polyclonally right after birth, driven by microbial exposure, per the title.

Germline lookup yields CDR1 GEAIGNYY and CDR2 EKD. This CDR3 contains 19 residues. TCRdb called clones anew from the reads with CATT. Here the sample spans fewer than 8,500 delta-chain clones, 0.5% to 0.85% being singletons. About this clone: Given a much more abundant clone one base away, this may be a read error.

The chain joins TRDV2 to TRDJ3, with D tentatively TRDD3 (6 bases). This sequence was found in a child who was a newborn, infant or young child, either healthy, febrile or measles-vaccinated (not recorded which). The sequencing input was blood. The chain's CDR3 is CACDKVVGGHSWDTRQVFF. CDR3 nucleotide sequence: TGTGCCTGTGACAAAGTTGTTGGGGGTCACTCCTGGGACACCCGACAGGTGTTTTTC.